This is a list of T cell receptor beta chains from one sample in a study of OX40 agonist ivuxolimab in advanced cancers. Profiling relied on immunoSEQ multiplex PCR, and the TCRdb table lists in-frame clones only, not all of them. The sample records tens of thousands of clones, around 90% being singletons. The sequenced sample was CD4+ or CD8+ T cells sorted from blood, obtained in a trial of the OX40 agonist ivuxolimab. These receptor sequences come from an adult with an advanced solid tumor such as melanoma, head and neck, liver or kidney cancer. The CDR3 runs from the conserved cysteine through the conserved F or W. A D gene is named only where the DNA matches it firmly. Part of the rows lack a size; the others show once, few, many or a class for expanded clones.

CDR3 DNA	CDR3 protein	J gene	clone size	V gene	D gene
TGTGCCAGGCGAGGGTCCCGTGAAGCTTTCTTT	CARRGSREAFF	TRBJ1-1	few	TRBV2	NA
TGTGCCAGCAGTGACGTATATGGCTACACCTTC	CASSDVYGYTF	TRBJ1-2	NA	TRBV6-1	NA
TGTGCCAGCAGCCTGACTGGTTCTAGCGGGGGCCTCCGGGAGACCCAGTACTTC	CASSLTGSSGGLRETQYF	TRBJ2-5	NA	TRBV4-2	TRBD2
TGTGCCAGCAGTTATGGCGAGCCACTCCTGGGTGAAAAACTGTTTTTT	CASSYGEPLLGEKLFF	TRBJ1-4	once	TRBV6-5	NA
TGTGCCAGCAGCTTAAGGGCTCAGGTGAGCTCCTACAATGAGCAGTTCTTC	CASSLRAQVSSYNEQFF	TRBJ2-1	NA	TRBV7-6	NA
TGCGCCAGCAGCTTGGGTCCCCAGGGGGCTCAAGAGACCCAGTACTTC	CASSLGPQGAQETQYF	TRBJ2-5	NA	TRBV5-1	TRBD1
TGTGCCAGCAGTGGGGACAGGGGGATAGGGGCAATCAATCAGCCCCAGCATTTT	CASSGDRGIGAINQPQHF	TRBJ1-5	NA	TRBV6-1	TRBD1
TGTGCCAGTAGCGCTAGCGGGAGAAGGTACGAGCAGTACTTC	CASSASGRRYEQYF	TRBJ2-7	NA	TRBV19	TRBD2
TGTGCCAGCAGCCGACCGGGACAGGGTATTTACGAGCAGTACTTC	CASSRPGQGIYEQYF	TRBJ2-7	NA	TRBV14	TRBD1
TGTGCCACCAGCAGAGATCACGACGAGCAGTACTTC	CATSRDHDEQYF	TRBJ2-7	NA	TRBV15	NA
TGCGCCAGCAGCCAAGATTTCACGGGGATGGGCAATCAGCCCCAGCATTTT	CASSQDFTGMGNQPQHF	TRBJ1-5	once	TRBV4-1	NA
TGTGCCAGCAGCTCTACCGGGGGTTCTTATGGCTACACCTTC	CASSSTGGSYGYTF	TRBJ1-2	NA	TRBV5-5	NA
TGTGCCTCAGCAGGGCAGAACACCGGGGAGCTGTTTTTT	CASAGQNTGELFF	TRBJ2-2	NA	TRBV30	NA
TGTGCCAGCTCTCAAGGCAAGACACAAGAGACCCAGTACTTC	CASSQGKTQETQYF	TRBJ2-5	NA	TRBV18	NA
TGTGCCAGCAGGAACAGGGTAGAGAATCAGCCCCAGCATTTT	CASRNRVENQPQHF	TRBJ1-5	NA	TRBV6-5	NA
TGTGCCTGGAGTTTCCGGGGGAACTATGGCTACACCTTC	CAWSFRGNYGYTF	TRBJ1-2	NA	TRBV30	NA
TGTGCCAGCTCACCGGACAGCTCTGGAAACACCATATATTTT	CASSPDSSGNTIYF	TRBJ1-3	NA	TRBV18	NA
TGTGCCAGTAGTTCGGGAGGAGGGGGAGATACGCAGTATTTT	CASSSGGGGDTQYF	TRBJ2-3	NA	TRBV19	NA
TGTGCCAGCAGCAGGATTGGTCAGGGTAAGGGGTCTGAGCAGTTCTTC	CASSRIGQGKGSEQFF	TRBJ2-1	NA	TRBV5-4	NA
TGTGCCAGCATCTCACCGGGACAGGCTCAGCCCCAGCATTTT	CASISPGQAQPQHF	TRBJ1-5	NA	TRBV28	TRBD1
TGCGCCAGCAGCTCATCGGGACTAGCGACGGATACGCAGTATTTT	CASSSSGLATDTQYF	TRBJ2-3	NA	TRBV5-1	TRBD2
TGTGCCAGCAGCTTAGACACTACAGATACGCAGTATTTT	CASSLDTTDTQYF	TRBJ2-3	NA	TRBV7-9	NA
TGCGCCAGCAGCTTGGCTCCCTTGACAGGGGCGAACACCGGGGAGCTGTTTTTT	CASSLAPLTGANTGELFF	TRBJ2-2	NA	TRBV5-1	TRBD1
TGTGCCAGCAGCAAAGTTATGTTCACAGATACGCAGTATTTT	CASSKVMFTDTQYF	TRBJ2-3	NA	TRBV21-1	NA
TGTGCCAGCAGACTAGCGGGAGGTATGAATGAGCAGTTCTTC	CASRLAGGMNEQFF	TRBJ2-1	NA	TRBV2	TRBD2
TGCGCCAGCAGCTTGGCGATGACAGGGGGCTTCAACTATGGCTACACCTTC	CASSLAMTGGFNYGYTF	TRBJ1-2	NA	TRBV5-1	TRBD1
TGTGCCAGCACCTCCCCTGGACAGGGCTTGGAAGCTTTCTTT	CASTSPGQGLEAFF	TRBJ1-1	NA	TRBV6-5	TRBD1